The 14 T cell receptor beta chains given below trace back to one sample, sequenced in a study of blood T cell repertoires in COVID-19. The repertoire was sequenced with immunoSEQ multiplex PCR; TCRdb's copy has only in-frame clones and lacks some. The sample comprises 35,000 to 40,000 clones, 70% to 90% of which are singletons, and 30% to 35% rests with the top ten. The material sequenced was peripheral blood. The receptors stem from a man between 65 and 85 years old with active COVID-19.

The CDR3 DNA reads TGTGCCAGCAGTTTCGACAGGGGCTATGGCTACACCTTC. Amino acids: CASSFDRGYGYTF. The chain couples TRBV27 to TRBJ1-2; TRBD1 matches at 8 bases. There are 13 residues in the CDR3. The junction had 1 base not matched to a gene; V was cut back by 3 bases and J by 4 bases. In germline, CDR1 is MNHEY, CDR2 SMNVEV (reference sequence).

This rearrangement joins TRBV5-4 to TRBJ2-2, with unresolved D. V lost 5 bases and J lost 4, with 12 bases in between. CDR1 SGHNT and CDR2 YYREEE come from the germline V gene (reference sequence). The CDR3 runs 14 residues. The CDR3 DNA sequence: TGTGCCAGCAGTAAAATAGATCCCACCGGGGAGCTGTTTTTT. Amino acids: CASSKIDPTGELFF.

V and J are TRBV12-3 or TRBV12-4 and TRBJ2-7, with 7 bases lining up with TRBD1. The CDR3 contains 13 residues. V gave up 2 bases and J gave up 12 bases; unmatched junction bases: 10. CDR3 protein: CASSLSQWDSLYF. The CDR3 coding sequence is TGTGCCAGCAGTTTAAGCCAATGGGACAGCCTGTACTTC.

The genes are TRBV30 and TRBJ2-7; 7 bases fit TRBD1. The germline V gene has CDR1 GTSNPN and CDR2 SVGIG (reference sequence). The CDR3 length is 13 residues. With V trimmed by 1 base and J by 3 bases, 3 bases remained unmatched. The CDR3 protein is CAWSGNRGYEQYF. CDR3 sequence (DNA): TGTGCCTGGAGTGGTAACAGGGGCTACGAGCAGTACTTC.

CDR3 in amino acids: CAWGTGTGGYTGELFF. In DNA form, the CDR3 reads TGTGCCTGGGGGACCGGGACAGGGGGTTACACCGGGGAGCTGTTTTTT. V and J are TRBV30 and TRBJ2-2, with TRBD1 identical over 11 bases. Trimming cost V 5 bases and J 3 bases; bases outside gene matches: 8. The germline gives CDR1 GTSNPN, CDR2 SVGIG (reference sequence). CDR3 size: 16 residues.

As DNA, the CDR3 is TGTGCCAGCAGCTTGTACAGAAACAATGAGCAGTTCTTC. Residues: CASSLYRNNEQFF. V gene TRBV7-2 combines with J gene TRBJ2-1; D not certain. Per the germline V gene, CDR1 is SGHTA and CDR2 is FQGNSA. This CDR3 region has 13 residues. V dropped 3 bases and J dropped 5 bases, with 8 bases sitting between them.

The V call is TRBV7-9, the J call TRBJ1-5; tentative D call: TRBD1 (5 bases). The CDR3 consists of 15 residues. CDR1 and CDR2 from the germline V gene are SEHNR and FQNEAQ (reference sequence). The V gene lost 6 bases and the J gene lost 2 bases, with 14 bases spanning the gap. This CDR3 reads CASRASGSGNQPQHF. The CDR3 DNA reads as TGTGCCAGCAGGGCTTCAGGGTCGGGCAATCAGCCCCAGCATTTT.

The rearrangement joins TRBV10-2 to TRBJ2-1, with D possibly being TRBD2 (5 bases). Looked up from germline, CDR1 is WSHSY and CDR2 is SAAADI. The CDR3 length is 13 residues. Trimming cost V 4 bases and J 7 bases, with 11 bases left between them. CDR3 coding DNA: TGCGCCAGCAGTGTGCGGCCGGGGAATGAGCAGTTCTTC. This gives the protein CASSVRPGNEQFF.

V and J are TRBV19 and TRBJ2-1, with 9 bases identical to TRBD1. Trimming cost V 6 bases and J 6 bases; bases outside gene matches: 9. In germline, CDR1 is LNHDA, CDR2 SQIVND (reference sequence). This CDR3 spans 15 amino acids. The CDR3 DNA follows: TGTGCCAGTAGCCTTGGGGGACAGGGAATCAATGAGCAGTTCTTC. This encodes CASSLGGQGINEQFF.

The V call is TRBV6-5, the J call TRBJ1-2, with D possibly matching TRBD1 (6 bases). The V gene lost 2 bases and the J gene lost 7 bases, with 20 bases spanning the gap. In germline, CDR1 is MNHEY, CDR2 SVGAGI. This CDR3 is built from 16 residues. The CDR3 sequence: CASSYGLGAKNVGYTF. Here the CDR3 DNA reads TGTGCCAGCAGTTACGGTCTGGGGGCTAAAAATGTTGGCTACACCTTC.

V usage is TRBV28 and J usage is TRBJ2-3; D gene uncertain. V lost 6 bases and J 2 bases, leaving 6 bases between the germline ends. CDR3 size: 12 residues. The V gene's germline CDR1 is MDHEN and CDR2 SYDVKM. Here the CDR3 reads CASRSVTDTQYF. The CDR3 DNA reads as TGTGCCAGCAGGTCAGTCACAGATACGCAGTATTTT.

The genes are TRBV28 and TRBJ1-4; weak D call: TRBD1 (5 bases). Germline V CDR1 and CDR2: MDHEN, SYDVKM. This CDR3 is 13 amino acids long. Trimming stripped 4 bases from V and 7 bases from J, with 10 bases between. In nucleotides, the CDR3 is TGTGCCAGCAGTTGGGGGGGATTTGAAAAACTGTTTTTT. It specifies CASSWGGFEKLFF.

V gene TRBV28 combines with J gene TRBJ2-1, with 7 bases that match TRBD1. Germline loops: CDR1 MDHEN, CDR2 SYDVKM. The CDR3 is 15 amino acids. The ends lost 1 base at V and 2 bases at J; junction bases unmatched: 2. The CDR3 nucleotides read TGTGCCAGCAGTTTATACAGGGGCCCCTACAATGAGCAGTTCTTC. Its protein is CASSLYRGPYNEQFF.

The CDR3 DNA reads TGTGCCAGCAGCCTTAAAGGGGGTACTGAAGCTTTCTTT. Translation gives CASSLKGGTEAFF. The chain uses TRBV9 and TRBJ1-1; D is perhaps TRBD1 (6 bases). The length of the CDR3 is 13 residues. V lost 4 bases and J lost 5, with 12 bases in between. Looked up from germline, CDR1 is SGDLS and CDR2 is YYNGEE.